These 22 T cell receptor beta chains were all obtained from the same sample, sequenced in a study of blood T cell repertoires in COVID-19. Here immunoSEQ multiplex PCR was the method, and the copy in TCRdb shows in-frame clones only, minus some. Here the sample spans fewer than 200,000 clones, about 90% being singletons. Sequencing was carried out using peripheral blood. Source of these receptors: a man between 60 and 70 years old with active or convalescent COVID-19.

The rearrangement joins TRBV24-1 to TRBJ2-4, with no clear D. The V and J ends lost 2 bases and 0 bases respectively, with 7 bases between them. Germline loops: CDR1 KGHDR, CDR2 SFDVKD. The CDR3 spans 15 residues. CDR3 sequence reads: CATSDSRLAKNIQYF. In DNA form, the CDR3 reads TGTGCCACCAGTGATTCCAGGTTAGCCAAAAACATTCAGTACTTC.

The rearrangement links TRBV5-1 to TRBJ1-4; D not resolved. The ends were cut back, 0 bases at V and 2 bases at J, with 5 bases in the middle. Germline CDR1 and CDR2: SGHRS and YFSETQ. CDR3 size: 14 residues. DNA for the CDR3: TGCGCCAGCAGCTTGGACAGCACTAATGAAAAACTGTTTTTT. Residues: CASSLDSTNEKLFF.

The V gene is TRBV15, the J gene TRBJ2-3; possible D gene TRBD1, 6 bases. CDR3 size: 18 residues. The germline V gene has CDR1 LNHNV and CDR2 YYDKDF (reference sequence). The V end was cut by 1 base, the J end by 0 bases, with 17 bases between. This CDR3 is CATSRVLGGGRSTDTQYF. CDR3 DNA: TGTGCCACCAGCAGAGTCCTTGGGGGCGGAAGGAGCACAGATACGCAGTATTTT.

This sequence joins TRBV2 and TRBJ2-3; D possibly corresponds to TRBD1 (6 bases). This CDR3 has 16 residues. CDR1 SNHLY and CDR2 FYNNEI come from the germline V gene. V lost 2 bases, J lost 2 bases, and 14 bases lay in between. CDR3 sequence: CASSEPQGTDTDTQYF. CDR3 in DNA: TGTGCCAGCAGTGAACCCCAGGGGACCGACACAGATACGCAGTATTTT.

This clone appeared a single time. V gene TRBV3-1 (or the pseudogene TRBV3-2) combines with J gene TRBJ2-7, with 7 bases identical to TRBD2. The J segment lost 1 base and the V segment lost 4 bases, leaving 4 bases of the junction unmatched. The V gene's germline CDR1 is LGHDT and CDR2 YNNKEL (reference sequence). The CDR3 has 14 residues. CDR3 amino acids: CASSPPGGSYEQYF. The CDR3 DNA follows: TGTGCCAGCAGCCCACCGGGGGGTTCCTACGAGCAGTACTTC.

The table lists this clone with a count of one. The genes are TRBV14 and TRBJ2-6, with D hard to call. CDR1 and CDR2 from the germline V gene are SGHDN and FVKESK. The V gene lost 10 bases and the J gene lost 0 bases, with 7 bases spanning the gap. The CDR3 has 13 residues. CDR3 in DNA: TGTGCCACTAGGAGCTCTGGGGCCAACGTCCTGACTTTC. The encoded protein is CATRSSGANVLTF.

The rearrangement links TRBV10-3 to TRBJ1-2, with 8 bases lining up with TRBD1. The germline CDR1 and CDR2 sequences are ENHRY and SYGVKD. This CDR3 is 13 amino acids long. Losses at the gene ends were 9 bases for V and 0 bases for J; bases not matched to a gene: 3. The CDR3 loop is CAIGQGTNYGYTF. The CDR3 DNA sequence: TGTGCCATTGGACAGGGAACTAACTATGGCTACACCTTC.

This clone appeared a single time. The rearrangement uses TRBV27 and TRBJ2-5, with 12 bases that match TRBD2. The V segment lost 5 bases and the J segment 4 bases; nucleotides outside the gene matches: 8. CDR3 size: 16 residues. Germline-derived CDR1 and CDR2 are MNHEY and SMNVEV (reference sequence). CDR3 residues: CASSASGGELGETQYF. CDR3 DNA sequence: TGTGCCAGCAGTGCTAGCGGGGGGGAATTGGGAGAGACCCAGTACTTC.

The V call is TRBV19, the J call TRBJ2-6; D possibly corresponds to TRBD2 (5 bases). The CDR3 is 17 residues long. V lost 8 bases to trimming and J lost 1 base, with 18 bases between them. CDR1 is LNHDA and CDR2 is SQIVND in the germline V gene (reference sequence). CDR3 bases: TGTGCCAGTCAGGTTCAGTCTGGGAGATCTGGGGCCAACGTCCTGACTTTC. Translation: CASQVQSGRSGANVLTF.

The chain uses TRBV7-3 and TRBJ2-1, with TRBD2 identical over 9 bases. The CDR3 spans 13 residues. The junction had 2 bases not matched to a gene; V was cut back by 0 bases and J by 11 bases. In germline, CDR1 is SGHTA, CDR2 FQGTGA. The CDR3 DNA reads as TGTGCCAGCAGCTTAACTAGCGGGGGTAAGCAGTTCTTC. It codes for CASSLTSGGKQFF.

This chain uses TRBV7-3 with TRBJ2-3; the match to TRBD2 covers 7 bases. From germline, CDR1 is SGHTA and CDR2 FQGTGA. The CDR3 is 13 amino acids. With V trimmed by 0 bases and J by 6 bases, 0 bases remained unmatched. CDR3 sequence reads: CASSLTRGDTQYF. The CDR3 bases are TGTGCCAGCAGCTTAACGCGGGGGGATACGCAGTATTTT.

The chain employs TRBV4-1 and TRBJ2-7; possibly TRBD1 for D (5 bases). Germline V lookup: CDR1 MGHRA, CDR2 YSYEKL. This CDR3 has 17 residues. V lost 2 bases and J lost 3, with 20 bases in between. In DNA form, the CDR3 reads TGCGCCAGCAGCCAACCCCCGCGTGGGGCGCGGTTCTACGAGCAGTACTTC. Protein sequence: CASSQPPRGARFYEQYF.

This clone was seen just once. The chain carries TRBV5-1 and TRBJ1-6, with 8 bases lining up with TRBD1. CDR1 SGHRS and CDR2 YFSETQ come from the germline V gene. CDR3 length equals 16 residues. Germline trimming cut 1 base from V and 5 bases from J; bases unmatched to any gene: 5. CDR3 nucleotide sequence: TGCGCCAGCAGCTTGTACACGGGACAGGATAATTCACCCCTCCACTTT. Translated, it gives CASSLYTGQDNSPLHF.

The rearrangement links TRBV5-4 to TRBJ2-7; TRBD2 aligns across 11 bases. The trim removed 4 bases at V and 2 bases at J, leaving 5 bases unmatched. The germline CDR1 and CDR2 sequences are SGHNT and YYREEE (reference sequence). CDR3 length equals 15 residues. This chain's CDR3 is CASSGGLAAAYEQYF. As DNA, the CDR3 is TGTGCCAGCAGCGGGGGACTAGCGGCCGCCTACGAGCAGTACTTC.

The V and J genes are TRBV5-1 and TRBJ2-2; the match to TRBD1 covers 7 bases. The CDR3 is 15 amino acids. The germline gives CDR1 SGHRS, CDR2 YFSETQ. V dropped 5 bases and J dropped 4; count of bases not matched to a gene: 8. The CDR3 loop is CASRYTGAFTGELFF. The CDR3 DNA reads TGCGCCAGCAGATATACAGGGGCGTTCACCGGGGAGCTGTTTTTT.

The V gene is TRBV2, the J gene TRBJ1-1, with D unclear. Trimming stripped 6 bases from V and 0 bases from J, with 8 bases between. CDR1 SNHLY and CDR2 FYNNEI come from the germline V gene. The CDR3 runs to 13 residues. CDR3 nucleotides: TGTGCCAGCAGGGTACAGCTGAACACTGAAGCTTTCTTT. Translating it yields CASRVQLNTEAFF.

The chain joins TRBV2 to TRBJ2-1, with a possible D match to TRBD2 (6 bases). CDR3 length: 12 amino acids. Germline V CDR1 and CDR2: SNHLY, FYNNEI. The ends were cut back, 6 bases at V and 12 bases at J, with 15 bases in the middle. CDR3 sequence reads: CASRTSGGAQFF. The CDR3 region has the DNA TGTGCCAGCAGGACCTCTGGCGGGGCGCAGTTCTTC.

This chain joins TRBV3-1 (or the pseudogene TRBV3-2) and TRBJ1-1; a possible D gene is TRBD1 (5 bases). The V end lost 3 bases, the J end lost 4 bases, and 12 bases lay between the germline ends. The germline V gene has CDR1 LGHDT and CDR2 YNNKEL (reference sequence). This CDR3 spans 14 amino acids. Here the CDR3 reads CASSQVVGGTEAFF. Written as DNA, the CDR3 is TGTGCCAGCAGCCAGGTGGTCGGGGGCACTGAAGCTTTCTTT.

This chain uses TRBV5-4 with TRBJ2-2; the match to TRBD2 covers 9 bases. The J segment lost 2 bases and the V segment lost 4 bases, leaving 6 bases of the junction unmatched. The length of the CDR3 is 16 residues. CDR1 is SGHNT, CDR2 YYREEE, per germline (reference sequence). CDR3 in DNA: TGTGCCAGCAGCCCCAGTAGCGGGGGAAACACCGGGGAGCTGTTTTTT. Encoded protein: CASSPSSGGNTGELFF.

V gene TRBV6-6 combines with J gene TRBJ1-4; 10 bases agree with TRBD1. Germline V gives CDR1 MNHNY, CDR2 SVGAGI (reference sequence). J was trimmed by 8 bases and V by 5 bases; bases with no gene match: 8. The CDR3 loop spans 15 amino acids. The CDR3 protein is CASSQQTGGLEKLFF. CDR3 coding DNA: TGTGCCAGCAGTCAACAGACAGGGGGCCTCGAAAAACTGTTTTTT.

The chain uses TRBV9 and TRBJ2-5; 13 bases are a match to TRBD2. This CDR3 is 16 amino acids long. The V gene end was trimmed by 3 bases and the J gene end by 7 bases; junction bases not matched to a gene: 9. Germline-derived CDR1 and CDR2 are SGDLS and YYNGEE. CDR3 region: CASSAGLAGAGGTQYF. The CDR3 nucleotides read TGTGCCAGCAGCGCAGGACTAGCGGGGGCGGGAGGGACCCAGTACTTC. Complete variable domain (other parts from reference TRBV9 and TRBJ2-5): DSGVTQTPKHLITATGQRVTLRCSPRSGDLSVYWYQQSLDQGLQFLIQYYNGEERAKGNILERFSAQQFPDLHSELNLSSLELGDSALYFCASSAGLAGAGGTQYFGPGTRLLVL.

This rearrangement joins TRBV9 to TRBJ1-1; no reliable D call. The V and J ends lost 4 bases and 3 bases respectively, with 10 bases between them. Germline V gene lookup returns CDR1 SGDLS and CDR2 YYNGEE. The CDR3 is made up of 13 amino acids. CDR3 in amino acids: CASSRSQHTEAFF. In DNA, the CDR3 is TGTGCCAGCAGCAGGAGCCAGCACACTGAAGCTTTCTTT.